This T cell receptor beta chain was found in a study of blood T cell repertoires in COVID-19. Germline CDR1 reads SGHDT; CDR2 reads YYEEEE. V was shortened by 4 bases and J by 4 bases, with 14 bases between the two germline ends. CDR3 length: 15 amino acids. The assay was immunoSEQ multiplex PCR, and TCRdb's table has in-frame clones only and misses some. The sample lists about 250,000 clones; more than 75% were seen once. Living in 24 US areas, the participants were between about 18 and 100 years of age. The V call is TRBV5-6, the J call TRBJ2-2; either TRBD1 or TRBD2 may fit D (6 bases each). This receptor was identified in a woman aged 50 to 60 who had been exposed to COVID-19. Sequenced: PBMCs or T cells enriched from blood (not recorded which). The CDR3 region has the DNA TGTGCCAGCAGCGTGGGGGGCAGGGTCACCGGGGAGCTGTTTTTT. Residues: CASSVGGRVTGELFF.